This entry lists 26 T cell receptor beta chains sequenced from one sample in a study of blood T cell repertoires in COVID-19. TCRdb keeps only in-frame clones here, not all; method: immunoSEQ multiplex PCR. The repertoire holds about 94,000 clones, with 65% to 85% as singletons. Sequencing was performed on peripheral blood. The receptors were gathered from a man between 60 and 75 years old with acute or convalescent COVID-19.

This clone has only a few counts. The gene calls are TRBV18 and TRBJ1-5; no firm D call. The V end was cut by 3 bases, the J end by 5 bases, with 8 bases between. Per germline, CDR1 KGHSH and CDR2 LQKENI. The CDR3 has 13 residues. CDR3 bases: TGTGCCAGCTCACCCAGTTTCGATCAGCCCCAGCATTTT. Translating it yields CASSPSFDQPQHF.

The chain carries TRBV19 and TRBJ1-4; 8 nucleotides line up with TRBD1. This CDR3 region has 15 residues. V lost 4 bases and J lost 5; bases outside the gene matches: 6. Germline V gives CDR1 LNHDA, CDR2 SQIVND (reference sequence). CDR3 sequence reads: CASSTRTGTNEKLFF. CDR3 in DNA: TGTGCCAGTAGTACACGGACAGGGACGAATGAAAAACTGTTTTTT.

The rearrangement links TRBV27 to TRBJ2-1; TRBD1 matches at 8 bases. In germline, CDR1 is MNHEY, CDR2 SMNVEV (reference sequence). V lost 3 bases, J lost 0 bases, and 1 base stayed unmatched. The CDR3 sequence is 15 residues long. DNA for the CDR3: TGTGCCAGCAGTTTCAGGGGGCACTCCTACAATGAGCAGTTCTTC. Translating gives CASSFRGHSYNEQFF.

The chain is built from TRBV6-1 and TRBJ1-1; the D is unclear. Per germline, CDR1 MNHNS and CDR2 SASEGT. CDR3 length: 15 residues. Trimming stripped 1 base from V and 1 base from J, with 10 bases between. CDR3: CASSEEANGNTEAFF. DNA for the CDR3: TGTGCCAGCAGTGAAGAAGCTAATGGGAACACTGAAGCTTTCTTT.

Only a few counts were recorded for this clone. This chain connects TRBV4-3 to TRBJ1-3, with 7 bases aligning to TRBD1. From germline, CDR1 is LGHNA and CDR2 YSLEER. The CDR3 runs to 17 residues. V shed 4 bases and J 0 bases; nucleotides not matched to a gene: 9. For the CDR3, the DNA is TGCGCCAGCAGCCTCTTTTGGGACAGTAACTCTGGAAACACCATATATTTT. It encodes CASSLFWDSNSGNTIYF.

V usage is TRBV14 and J usage is TRBJ1-1; TRBD1 matches at 8 bases. Losses at the gene ends were 2 bases for V and 7 bases for J; bases not matched to a gene: 6. The CDR3 has 14 amino acids. Germline V gene sequence: CDR1 SGHDN, CDR2 FVKESK. For the CDR3, the DNA is TGTGCCAGCAGCCAAAGACTCGACAGGGGTGAAGCTTTCTTT. This codes for CASSQRLDRGEAFF.

V is TRBV4-1 and J is TRBJ1-2; a weak D match, TRBD1 (6 bases). Trimming took off 1 base at V and 4 bases at J, with 13 bases between the two ends. CDR3 length equals 15 residues. The V gene's germline CDR1 is MGHRA and CDR2 YSYEKL. The CDR3 region is CASSQASDRPYGYTF. The CDR3 DNA reads as TGCGCCAGCAGCCAAGCCTCAGACAGGCCCTATGGCTACACCTTC.

This clone appeared a few times. The chain links TRBV19 to TRBJ2-7; D may be TRBD2 (7 bases). The germline V gene encodes CDR1 LNHDA and CDR2 SQIVND (reference sequence). This CDR3 is 15 amino acids long. Trimming removed 6 bases at V and 4 bases at J, with 19 bases between. The CDR3 loop is CASRPRGGGPYEQYF. The CDR3 DNA reads as TGTGCCAGTAGACCCCGGGGAGGGGGTCCGTACGAGCAGTACTTC.

The rearrangement joins TRBV10-1 to TRBJ2-7; 10 bases align to TRBD1. J was trimmed by 3 bases and V by 4 bases; bases with no gene match: 6. Germline CDR1 is WNHNN and CDR2 is SYGVQD (reference sequence). The CDR3 runs to 15 residues. DNA of the CDR3: TGCGCCAGCAGTGGAACCGGGACAGGGGACTACGAGCAGTACTTC. As protein: CASSGTGTGDYEQYF.

Worth noting for this clone: Other DNA sequences of this sample code for an identical CDR3. This chain links TRBV5-4 with TRBJ2-7; 11 bases align to TRBD1. Germline CDR1 and CDR2: SGHNT and YYREEE (reference sequence). CDR3 length: 14 residues. V dropped 4 bases and J dropped 3; count of bases not matched to a gene: 3. The CDR3 is CASSGGTGGYEQYF. Here the CDR3 DNA reads TGTGCCAGCAGCGGCGGGACAGGGGGCTACGAGCAGTACTTC.

This chain uses TRBV7-2 with TRBJ2-7, with 8 nucleotides matching TRBD1. The CDR3 is made up of 15 amino acids. The germline V gene encodes CDR1 SGHTA and CDR2 FQGNSA. V gave up 2 bases and J gave up 6 bases; unmatched junction bases: 9. CDR3 sequence (DNA): TGTGCCAGCAGCTTATCGCCGGGACAGGTCCCCGAGCAGTACTTC. It is translated as CASSLSPGQVPEQYF.

The CDR3 nucleotides are TGTGCCAGCAGCCCCACAGGGAAGGGCTATGGCTACACCTTC. Translating gives CASSPTGKGYGYTF. The chain recombines TRBV7-3 with TRBJ1-2; TRBD1 might be the D (6 bases). CDR1 SGHTA and CDR2 FQGTGA come from the germline V gene. V shed 5 bases and J shed 4 bases, with 14 bases lying between them. The CDR3 sequence is 14 residues long.

The CDR3 nucleotides read TGTGCCAGCAGTCCGCTCCCACAGGTCTCTGGAAACACCATATATTTT. This codes for CASSPLPQVSGNTIYF. This chain uses TRBV6-2 or TRBV6-3 with TRBJ1-3, with a tentative D call TRBD1 (5 bases). The CDR3 loop spans 16 amino acids. CDR1 is MNHEY and CDR2 is SVGEGT in the germline V gene. Trimming removed 5 bases from V and 0 bases from J, with 14 bases in between.

The chain couples TRBV9 to TRBJ1-2, with D tentatively TRBD1 (6 bases). This CDR3 has 15 amino acids. V gave up 5 bases and J gave up 4 bases, with 18 bases separating them. The V gene's germline CDR1 is SGDLS and CDR2 YYNGEE. CDR3 loop: CASSEGQSNIYGYTF. CDR3 DNA: TGTGCCAGCAGTGAAGGACAGAGTAACATCTATGGCTACACCTTC.

This clone was seen just once. The chain joins TRBV25-1 to TRBJ2-1; TRBD2 might be the D (6 bases). Germline loops: CDR1 MGHDK, CDR2 SYGVNS. The CDR3 contains 15 residues. Deletions cut 2 bases from V and 4 bases from J, with 12 bases between. The CDR3 protein is CASSEGGAVYNEQFF. DNA of the CDR3: TGTGCCAGCAGTGAAGGAGGGGCCGTATACAATGAGCAGTTCTTC.

CDR3 in DNA: TGCAGCGTTCCGGAGGCTAGCGGGATTGAAGGGTCCTACAATGAGCAGTTCTTC. It translates to CSVPEASGIEGSYNEQFF. The V gene is TRBV29-1, the J gene TRBJ2-1; 9 bases agree with TRBD2. Germline values: CDR1 SQVTM, CDR2 ANQGSEA. V gave up 5 bases and J gave up 1 base; unmatched junction bases: 15. The CDR3 covers 18 residues.

Comment on this clone: The same CDR3 can be traced to other DNA sequences in this sample. The chain recombines TRBV6-1 with TRBJ1-2; no definite D call. The CDR3 is 13 residues long. Germline assignment: CDR1 MNHNS and CDR2 SASEGT. V was clipped by 3 bases and J by 3 bases, with 8 bases between them. The CDR3 region has the DNA TGTGCCAGCAGTGAGGGCGGGGACTATGGCTACACCTTC. Its translation is CASSEGGDYGYTF.

This clone was observed a single time. The chain carries TRBV10-2 and TRBJ1-2, with D possibly matching TRBD1 (6 bases). CDR3 length equals 14 residues. The V gene lost 5 bases and the J gene lost 2 bases, with 12 bases spanning the gap. Germline assignment: CDR1 WSHSY and CDR2 SAAADI. CDR3 nucleotides: TGCGCCAGCAGTTCGAACAGGGTCAACTATGGCTACACCTTC. This sequence encodes CASSSNRVNYGYTF.

CDR3 coding DNA: TGTGCCAGCAGCCTGACTAGCTCCTACGAGCAGTACTTC. This sequence encodes CASSLTSSYEQYF. The V gene is TRBV5-5, the J gene TRBJ2-7, with TRBD2 as a possible D gene (6 bases). Germline lookup yields CDR1 SGHKS and CDR2 YYEKEE (reference sequence). This CDR3 has 13 amino acids. V lost 4 bases to trimming and J lost 0 bases, with 8 bases between them.

This chain links TRBV18 with TRBJ2-5; possibly TRBD2 for D (5 bases). This CDR3 is 13 amino acids long. V lost 8 bases to trimming and J lost 1 base, with 11 bases between them. Germline-derived CDR1 and CDR2 are KGHSH and LQKENI. The CDR3 nucleotides are TGTGCCAGCCGCCGGGAACCCCAAGAGACCCAGTACTTC. It encodes CASRREPQETQYF.

The chain combines TRBV5-1 with TRBJ2-2; 11 bases align to TRBD1. CDR1 is SGHRS, CDR2 YFSETQ, per germline. Trimming took 2 bases from V and 5 from J; bases not matched to a gene: 5. CDR3 length: 16 residues. The CDR3 coding sequence is TGCGCCAGCAGCTTATCCGGGACAGGGGGGACCGGGGAGCTGTTTTTT. As protein: CASSLSGTGGTGELFF.

The V gene is TRBV9, the J gene TRBJ2-3; 10 positions agree with TRBD1. Per the germline V gene, CDR1 is SGDLS and CDR2 is YYNGEE. CDR3 length equals 14 residues. The CDR3 DNA sequence: TGTGCTTCGACCGGGACAGGGGCCGCAGATACGCAGTATTTT. Amino acid sequence: CASTGTGAADTQYF. The full variable domain, in which reference TRBV9 and TRBJ2-3 provide the parts outside the CDR3, is DSGVTQTPKHLITATGQRVTLRCSPRSGDLSVYWYQQSLDQGLQFLIQYYNGEERAKGNILERFSAQQFPDLHSELNLSSLELGDSALYFCASTGTGAADTQYFGPGTRLTVL.

In regard to this clone: This specimen includes other DNA sequences encoding the same CDR3. CDR3 residues: CAISRDREGGGYTF. Here the CDR3 DNA reads TGTGCCATCAGCCGAGACAGGGAAGGAGGTGGCTACACCTTC. The V and J genes are TRBV10-3 and TRBJ1-2; 7 nucleotides line up with TRBD1. The CDR3 is 14 amino acids. Trimming at V came to 6 bases and at J to 7 bases, leaving 11 bases not matched to a gene. CDR1 and CDR2 from the germline V gene are ENHRY and SYGVKD.

The chain carries TRBV9 and TRBJ1-1; perhaps TRBD1 as D (6 bases). Trimming shortened V by 4 bases and J by 3 bases, and 16 bases separated the two germline ends. There are 15 residues in the CDR3. CDR1 SGDLS and CDR2 YYNGEE come from the germline V gene. CDR3 protein: CASSSQQGVDTEAFF. The DNA for the CDR3 is TGTGCCAGCAGCTCCCAACAGGGAGTGGACACTGAAGCTTTCTTT.

CDR3 sequence: CASSRTGVSSYEQYF. The CDR3 DNA is TGCGCCAGCAGTAGAACAGGGGTAAGCTCCTACGAGCAGTACTTC. The chain links TRBV5-1 to TRBJ2-7, with 7 bases fitting TRBD1. V was clipped by 5 bases and J by 0 bases; unmatched bases: 8. Germline V gene sequence: CDR1 SGHRS, CDR2 YFSETQ. This CDR3 has 15 amino acids.

J is TRBJ1-6 and V is TRBV6-2 or TRBV6-3; D is undetermined. CDR1 is MNHEY and CDR2 is SVGEGT in the germline V gene. Trimming stripped 0 bases from V and 10 bases from J, with 7 bases between. This CDR3 is 13 amino acids long. The CDR3 DNA is TGTGCCAGCAGTTACTCGGGAGACTCACCCCTCCACTTT. This translates into CASSYSGDSPLHF.